This T cell receptor beta chain was sequenced in a study of T cell responses to AZD1222 COVID-19 vaccine. Overall study findings and caveats: The sample set comprised mostly white British donors with more females, and clonal diversity was possibly underestimated. The CD4 TCRs associated with vaccination extended across spike and predominated at 160-218 and 743-854. Every sample of the repertoires postdated the peak T cell response.

This CDR3 has 14 residues. CDR1 is SQVTM, CDR2 ANQGSEA, per germline. V was pared by 3 bases and J by 3 bases, with 11 bases between. Second-dose groups at about 4 or about 12 weeks were pooled. A remark on this clone: Its specificity is not known.

Assay used: immunoSEQ multiplex PCR; TCRdb lists only in-frame clones, some missing. Among about 77,000 clones listed, under 95% were seen once. This chain joins TRBV29-1 and TRBJ1-4, with D possibly TRBD1 on 6 matching bases. The TCR originated in an adult who received the AZD1222 COVID-19 vaccine. The sequencing here drew on peripheral blood, taken 28 days after the second AZD1222 dose. This CDR3 reads CSVDTGHSNEKLFF. Written as DNA, the CDR3 is TGCAGCGTTGATACGGGACATTCTAATGAAAAACTGTTTTTT.